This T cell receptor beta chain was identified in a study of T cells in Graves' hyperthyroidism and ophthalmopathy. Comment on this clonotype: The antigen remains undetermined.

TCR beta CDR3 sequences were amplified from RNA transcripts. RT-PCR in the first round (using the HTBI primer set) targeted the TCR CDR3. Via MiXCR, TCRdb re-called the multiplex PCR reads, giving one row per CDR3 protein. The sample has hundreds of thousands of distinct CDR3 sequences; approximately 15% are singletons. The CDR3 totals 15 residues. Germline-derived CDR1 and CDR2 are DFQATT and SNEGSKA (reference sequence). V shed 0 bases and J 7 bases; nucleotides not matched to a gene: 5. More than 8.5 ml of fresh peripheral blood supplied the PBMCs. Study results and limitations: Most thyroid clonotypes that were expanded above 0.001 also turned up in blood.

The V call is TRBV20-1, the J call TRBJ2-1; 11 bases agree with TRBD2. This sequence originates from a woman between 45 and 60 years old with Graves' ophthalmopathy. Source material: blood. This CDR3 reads CSARETSGAGNEQFF. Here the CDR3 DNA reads TGCAGTGCTAGAGAGACTAGCGGGGCGGGGAATGAGCAGTTCTTC.